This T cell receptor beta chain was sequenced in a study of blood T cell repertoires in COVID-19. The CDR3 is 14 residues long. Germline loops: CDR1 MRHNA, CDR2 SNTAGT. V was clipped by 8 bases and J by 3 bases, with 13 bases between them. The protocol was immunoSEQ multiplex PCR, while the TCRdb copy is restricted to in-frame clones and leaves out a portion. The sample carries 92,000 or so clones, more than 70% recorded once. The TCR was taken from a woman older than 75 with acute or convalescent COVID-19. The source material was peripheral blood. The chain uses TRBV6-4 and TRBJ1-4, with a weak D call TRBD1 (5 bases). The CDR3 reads CASFTGGANEKLFF. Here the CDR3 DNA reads TGTGCCAGCTTCACGGGGGGGGCTAATGAAAAACTGTTTTTT.